This T cell receptor (beta chain) was recorded in a study of cytomegalovirus exposure and HLA in healthy donors. Study-wide results and limits: A cluster of highly shared sequence variants was likely a sequencing artifact. Among TCR beta chains, those listed as cytomegalovirus-associated numbered over 150.

The table lists this clone with a count of one. Its specificity is unknown. Germline V CDR1 and CDR2: SNHLY, FYNNEI. V was cut by 6 bases and J by 9 bases, with 14 bases left in between. The CDR3 has 13 residues. The PCR made use of 60 Vbeta and 13 Jbeta primers. TCRdb's copy holds only in-frame clones and misses some; the assay was immunoSEQ multiplex PCR. Here the sample spans around 210,000 clones, around four fifths being singletons. The rearrangement joins TRBV2 to TRBJ2-2; D ambiguous. This TCR was sampled from a woman aged 40 to 50 in good health and CMV-seronegative. The specimen sequenced was PBMCs. CDR3 residues: CASRYWVERELFF. DNA of the CDR3: TGTGCCAGCAGATATTGGGTGGAGAGGGAGCTGTTTTTT.